The rows below give T cell receptor beta chains drawn from one sample of a study of identical twins. TCRdb called the 5' RACE reads again in MiXCR, with one record for every CDR3 protein. The repertoire has 300,000 to 350,000 distinct CDR3 sequences, more than 9% of them found once; the top ten carry around 7.8%. The same data also went into a second study, on yellow fever vaccine responses in identical twins.

Input material: CD8+ T cells sorted from blood. These receptors all stem from a woman between 18 and 29 years old in good health. Both conserved end residues are part of each CDR3. Each record gives: V gene, J gene, CDR3 protein.

v_gene: TRBV3-1
j_gene: TRBJ2-1
CDR3aa: CASSQDWLAGEIEQFF

v_gene: TRBV4-1
j_gene: TRBJ2-3
CDR3aa: CASSPSGSRGDTQYF

v_gene: TRBV9
j_gene: TRBJ2-3
CDR3aa: CASSAPVGGGLAGGTDTQYF

v_gene: TRBV10-3
j_gene: TRBJ2-1
CDR3aa: CAILRLQVDNEQFF

v_gene: TRBV5-5
j_gene: TRBJ2-1
CDR3aa: CAISLGLAANSFF

v_gene: TRBV12-3/TRBV12-4
j_gene: TRBJ1-5
CDR3aa: CASSRNSNQPQHF

v_gene: TRBV12-3/TRBV12-4
j_gene: TRBJ2-3
CDR3aa: CASSNARDSSTDTQYF

v_gene: TRBV9
j_gene: TRBJ2-1
CDR3aa: CASSVGAIAYNEQFF

v_gene: TRBV6-5
j_gene: TRBJ1-4
CDR3aa: CASSYLKGQGGLNEKLFF

v_gene: TRBV20-1
j_gene: TRBJ2-5
CDR3aa: CSAHQETQYF

v_gene: TRBV24-1
j_gene: TRBJ2-7
CDR3aa: CATSDPGTSPYEQYF

v_gene: TRBV7-2
j_gene: TRBJ1-1
CDR3aa: CASSLIGGAGTEAFF

v_gene: TRBV5-1
j_gene: TRBJ2-7
CDR3aa: CASSGDTNYEQYF

v_gene: TRBV7-9
j_gene: TRBJ2-2
CDR3aa: CASSLPLGGRTGELFF

v_gene: TRBV28
j_gene: TRBJ2-7
CDR3aa: CASSLDGGAREQYF

v_gene: TRBV12-3/TRBV12-4
j_gene: TRBJ2-3
CDR3aa: CASSEAADTQYF